This T cell receptor (beta chain) was identified in a study of control samples from healthy donors and cancer patients. This clone is a singleton in its sample. Measured with immunoSEQ multiplex PCR; TCRdb has only the in-frame clones, and not every one. The sample lists hundreds of thousands of clones, around 80% seen once, with about an eighth in the top ten. Germline V gene data show CDR1 as LGHDT and CDR2 as YNNKEL (reference sequence). V was cut by 0 bases and J by 7 bases, with 9 bases left in between. CDR3 size: 13 residues. Source material: PBMCs. V gene TRBV3-1 (or the pseudogene TRBV3-2) combines with J gene TRBJ1-2; D is possibly TRBD1 (5 bases). The receptor was derived from a woman aged 55-75 years with lung cancer. For the CDR3, the DNA is TGTGCCAGCAGCCAAGATGGGACTCGTGGCTACACCTTC. Residues: CASSQDGTRGYTF.